Listed below are T cell receptor beta chains from one sample, sequenced in a study of shared clonotypes between healthy human individuals. Some clones are missing from TCRdb's copy, which holds only in-frame ones; the method was immunoSEQ multiplex PCR. This table has over a million clones, roughly 74% appearing once. The sequenced sample was memory CD4+ T cells from PBMCs. These TCRs come from a man between 18 and 29 years old in good health. Some clones in this sample may be carry-over from other donors' samples. CDR3s include the opening cysteine and the closing phenylalanine or tryptophan. A D gene is named only where the DNA matches it firmly. Size tells how often a clone was seen (once, few, many) or the class of an expanded clone, and some rows leave it out.

j_call d_call clone_size v_call cdr3_aa cdr3_nt
TRBJ1-4 TRBD1 . TRBV5-1 CASSLAGTGEEKLFF TGCGCCAGCAGCTTGGCAGGGACAGGGGAGGAAAAACTGTTTTTT
TRBJ1-5 . once TRBV5-1 CASRENSNQPQHF TGCGCCAGCAGGGAGAATAGCAATCAGCCCCAGCATTTT
TRBJ2-1 . few TRBV11-3 CASSCTKPDYNEQFF TGTGCCAGCAGCTGCACCAAACCCGACTACAATGAGCAGTTCTTC
TRBJ2-5 TRBD2 . TRBV9 CASSGRGASGVQETQYF TGTGCCAGCAGCGGAAGAGGGGCGAGCGGGGTCCAAGAGACCCAGTACTTC
TRBJ1-1 . . TRBV18 CASSANTEAFF TGTGCCAGCTCAGCAAACACTGAAGCTTTCTTT
TRBJ1-1 . once TRBV4-3 CASSQEQGRGDTEAFF TGCGCCAGCAGCCAAGAACAGGGTCGTGGGGACACTGAAGCTTTCTTT
TRBJ2-1 . . TRBV9 CASSVALGGGAYNEQFF TGTGCCAGCAGCGTAGCTCTCGGCGGAGGTGCCTACAATGAGCAGTTCTTC
TRBJ2-3 . . TRBV19 CASSGGHASTDTQYF TGTGCCAGCTCGGGGGGCCATGCCAGCACAGATACGCAGTATTTT
TRBJ1-4 . . TRBV7-9 CASSSQGEKLFF TGTGCCAGCAGCTCCCAAGGTGAAAAACTGTTTTTT
TRBJ2-7 . . TRBV19 CASSIVPRHEQYF TGTGCCAGTAGTATCGTACCGCGCCACGAGCAGTACTTC
TRBJ1-4 TRBD1 . TRBV19 CASSTGQGGTNEKLFF TGTGCCAGTAGTACGGGGCAGGGGGGCACTAATGAAAAACTGTTTTTT
TRBJ1-1 . . TRBV6-5 CARRPMGTEAFF TGTGCCAGACGGCCGATGGGCACTGAAGCTTTCTTT
TRBJ2-3 . . TRBV18 CASSPPAGTDQADTQYF TGTGCCAGCTCACCACCGGCGGGGACAGACCAAGCAGATACGCAGTATTTT
TRBJ2-1 TRBD1 . TRBV2 CASRRTGNYNEQFF TGTGCCAGCAGAAGGACAGGGAACTACAATGAGCAGTTCTTC
TRBJ2-7 . . TRBV30 CAWRARSVSYEQYF TGTGCCTGGAGGGCCAGGTCGGTGTCCTACGAGCAGTACTTC
TRBJ2-3 TRBD2 . TRBV10-1 CAMPAGEVSSTDTQYF TGCGCCATGCCAGCGGGAGAGGTGTCGAGCACAGATACGCAGTATTTT
TRBJ2-5 . . TRBV5-5 CASSRTTGPSETQYF TGTGCCAGCAGCAGAACAACCGGGCCCTCGGAGACCCAGTACTTC
TRBJ1-1 TRBD1 once TRBV28 CASSPPVVVSGQGKGTEAFF TGTGCCAGCAGTCCCCCTGTTGTCGTCTCCGGACAGGGGAAAGGAACTGAAGCTTTCTTT
TRBJ2-2 TRBD2 . TRBV5-1 CASSSSGLAGATGELFF TGCGCCAGCAGCTCCAGCGGACTAGCGGGAGCGACCGGGGAGCTGTTTTTT
TRBJ2-1 . once TRBV29-1 CSVVPGNNEQFF TGCAGCGTTGTTCCAGGAAACAATGAGCAGTTCTTC
TRBJ2-3 TRBD2 . TRBV27 CASRRLATDTQYF TGTGCCAGCAGAAGACTAGCCACAGATACGCAGTATTTT
TRBJ2-7 . . TRBV18 CASSPLTGYGEQYF TGTGCCAGCTCACCACTCACGGGGTACGGCGAGCAGTACTTC
TRBJ1-4 TRBD1 many TRBV9 CASSAWDRGYEKLFF TGTGCCAGCAGCGCCTGGGACAGGGGGTATGAAAAACTGTTTTTT
TRBJ1-3 . . TRBV27 CASSPQPSGNTIYF TGTGCCAGCAGTCCGCAACCCTCTGGAAACACCATATATTTT
TRBJ1-5 . . TRBV5-1 CASSFAENQPQHF TGCGCCAGCAGCTTCGCAGAGAATCAGCCCCAGCATTTT
TRBJ2-1 TRBD2 . TRBV9 CASSVVAGDVYEQFF TGTGCCAGCAGCGTAGTTGCGGGAGATGTCTATGAGCAGTTCTTC
TRBJ2-7 . . TRBV28 CASSLSPYEQYF TGTGCCAGCAGTTTAAGTCCCTACGAGCAGTACTTC
TRBJ2-7 . . TRBV7-2 CASSLLAHSSYEQYF TGTGCCAGCAGCTTACTAGCGCACAGCTCCTACGAGCAGTACTTC